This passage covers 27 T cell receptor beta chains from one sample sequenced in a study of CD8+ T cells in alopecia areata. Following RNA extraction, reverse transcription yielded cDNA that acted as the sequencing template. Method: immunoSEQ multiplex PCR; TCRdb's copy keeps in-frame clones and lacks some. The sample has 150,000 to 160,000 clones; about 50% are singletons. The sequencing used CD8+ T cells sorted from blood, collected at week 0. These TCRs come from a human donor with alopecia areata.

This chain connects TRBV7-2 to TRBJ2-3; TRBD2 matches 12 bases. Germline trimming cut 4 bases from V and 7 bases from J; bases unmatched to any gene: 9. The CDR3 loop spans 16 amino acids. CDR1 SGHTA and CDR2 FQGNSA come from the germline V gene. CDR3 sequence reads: CASSYPLAGGPNTQYF. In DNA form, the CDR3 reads TGTGCCAGCAGCTATCCTCTAGCGGGGGGGCCGAATACGCAGTATTTT.

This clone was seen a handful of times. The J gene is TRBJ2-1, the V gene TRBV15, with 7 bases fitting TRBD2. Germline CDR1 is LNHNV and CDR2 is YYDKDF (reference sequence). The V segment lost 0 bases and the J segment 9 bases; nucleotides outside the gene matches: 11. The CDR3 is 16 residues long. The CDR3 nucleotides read TGTGCCACCAGCAGAGATCAAGGGACCCCGGGGGGTGAGCAGTTCTTC. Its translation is CATSRDQGTPGGEQFF.

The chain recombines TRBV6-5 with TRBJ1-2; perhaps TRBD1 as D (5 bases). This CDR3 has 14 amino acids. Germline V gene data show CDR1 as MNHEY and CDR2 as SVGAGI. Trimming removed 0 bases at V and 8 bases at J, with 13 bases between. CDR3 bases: TGTGCCAGCAGTTACTCGGCCAGGGTAGACGGCTACACCTTC. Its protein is CASSYSARVDGYTF.

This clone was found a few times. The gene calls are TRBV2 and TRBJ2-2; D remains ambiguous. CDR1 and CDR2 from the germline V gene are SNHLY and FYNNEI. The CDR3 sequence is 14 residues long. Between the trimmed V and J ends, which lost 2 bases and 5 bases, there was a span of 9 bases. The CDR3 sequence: CASSESYATGELFF. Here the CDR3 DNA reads TGTGCCAGCAGTGAAAGTTACGCTACCGGGGAGCTGTTTTTT.

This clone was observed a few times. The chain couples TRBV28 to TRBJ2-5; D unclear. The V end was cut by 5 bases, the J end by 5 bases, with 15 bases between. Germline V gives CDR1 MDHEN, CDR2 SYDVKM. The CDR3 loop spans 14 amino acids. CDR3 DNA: TGTGCCAGCAGTCTTGCAGACTCTCGGGAGACCCAGTACTTC. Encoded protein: CASSLADSRETQYF.

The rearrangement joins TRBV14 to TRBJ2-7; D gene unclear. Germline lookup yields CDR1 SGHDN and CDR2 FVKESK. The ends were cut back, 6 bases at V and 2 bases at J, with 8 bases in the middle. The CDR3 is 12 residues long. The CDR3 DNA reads TGTGCCAGCAGTCCTCATCCCTACGAGCAGTACTTC. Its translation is CASSPHPYEQYF.

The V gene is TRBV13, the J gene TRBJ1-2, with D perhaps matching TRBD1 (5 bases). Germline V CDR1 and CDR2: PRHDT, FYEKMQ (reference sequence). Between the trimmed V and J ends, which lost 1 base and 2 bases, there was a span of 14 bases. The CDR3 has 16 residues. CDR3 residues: CASSLEGRTLNYGYTF. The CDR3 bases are TGTGCCAGCAGCTTAGAGGGACGGACGCTAAACTATGGCTACACCTTC.

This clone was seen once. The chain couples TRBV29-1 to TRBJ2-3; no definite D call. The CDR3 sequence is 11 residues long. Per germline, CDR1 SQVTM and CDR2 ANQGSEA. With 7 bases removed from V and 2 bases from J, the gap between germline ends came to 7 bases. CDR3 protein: CSAPITDTQYF. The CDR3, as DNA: TGCAGCGCCCCAATCACAGATACGCAGTATTTT.

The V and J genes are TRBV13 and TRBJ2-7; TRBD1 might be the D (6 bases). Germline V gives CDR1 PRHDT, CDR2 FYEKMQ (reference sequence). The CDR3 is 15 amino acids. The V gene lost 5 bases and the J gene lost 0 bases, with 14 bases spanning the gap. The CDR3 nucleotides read TGTGCCAGCAGCCCAGGACAGACCGCCTCCTACGAGCAGTACTTC. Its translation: CASSPGQTASYEQYF.

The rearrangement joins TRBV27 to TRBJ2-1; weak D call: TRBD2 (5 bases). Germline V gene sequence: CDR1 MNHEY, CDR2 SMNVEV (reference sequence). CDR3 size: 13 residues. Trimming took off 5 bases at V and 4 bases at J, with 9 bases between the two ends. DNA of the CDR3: TGTGCCAGCAGTATACTAGGTTACAATGAGCAGTTCTTC. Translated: CASSILGYNEQFF.

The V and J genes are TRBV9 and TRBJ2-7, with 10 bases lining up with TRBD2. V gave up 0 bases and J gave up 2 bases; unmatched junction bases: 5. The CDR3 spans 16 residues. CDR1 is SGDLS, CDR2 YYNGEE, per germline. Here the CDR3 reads CASSVGASGGTYEQYF. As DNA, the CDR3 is TGTGCCAGCAGCGTAGGGGCTAGCGGGGGAACCTACGAGCAGTACTTC.

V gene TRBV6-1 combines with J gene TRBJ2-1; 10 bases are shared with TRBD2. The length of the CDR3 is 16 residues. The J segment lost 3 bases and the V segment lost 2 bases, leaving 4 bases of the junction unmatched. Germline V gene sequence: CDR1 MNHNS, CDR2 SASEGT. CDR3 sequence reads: CASSETSGGDYNEQFF. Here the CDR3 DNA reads TGTGCCAGCAGTGAAACAAGCGGGGGGGACTACAATGAGCAGTTCTTC.

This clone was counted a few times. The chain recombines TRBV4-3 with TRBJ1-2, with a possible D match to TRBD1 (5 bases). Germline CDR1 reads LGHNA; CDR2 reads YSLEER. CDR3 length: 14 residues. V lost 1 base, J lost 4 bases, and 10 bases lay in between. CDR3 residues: CASSQGQGPYGYTF. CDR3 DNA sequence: TGCGCCAGCAGCCAAGGCCAGGGTCCCTATGGCTACACCTTC.

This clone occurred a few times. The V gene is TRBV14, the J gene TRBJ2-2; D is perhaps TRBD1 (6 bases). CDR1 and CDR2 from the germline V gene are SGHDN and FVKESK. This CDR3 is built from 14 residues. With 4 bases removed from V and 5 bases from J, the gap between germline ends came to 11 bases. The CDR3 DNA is TGTGCCAGCAGCCTTCAGGGGTGGACCGGGGAGCTGTTTTTT. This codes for CASSLQGWTGELFF.

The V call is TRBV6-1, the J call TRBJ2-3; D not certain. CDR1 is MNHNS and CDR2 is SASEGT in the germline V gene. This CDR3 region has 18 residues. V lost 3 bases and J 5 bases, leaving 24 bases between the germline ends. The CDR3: CASSDVVAPSGPQDTQYF. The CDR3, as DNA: TGTGCCAGCAGTGATGTCGTAGCCCCCTCCGGGCCGCAAGATACGCAGTATTTT.

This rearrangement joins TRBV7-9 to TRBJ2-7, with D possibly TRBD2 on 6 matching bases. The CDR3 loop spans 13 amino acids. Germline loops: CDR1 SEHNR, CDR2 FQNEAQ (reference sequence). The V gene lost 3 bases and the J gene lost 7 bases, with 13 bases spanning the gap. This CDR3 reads CASSLARGREQYF. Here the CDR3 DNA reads TGTGCCAGCAGCTTGGCCCGGGGGAGGGAGCAGTACTTC.

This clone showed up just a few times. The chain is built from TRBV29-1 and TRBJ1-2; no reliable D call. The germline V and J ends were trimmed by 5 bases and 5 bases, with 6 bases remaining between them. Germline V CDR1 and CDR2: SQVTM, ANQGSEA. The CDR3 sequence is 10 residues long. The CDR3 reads CSVYDYGYTF. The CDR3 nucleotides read TGCAGCGTTTATGATTATGGCTACACCTTC.

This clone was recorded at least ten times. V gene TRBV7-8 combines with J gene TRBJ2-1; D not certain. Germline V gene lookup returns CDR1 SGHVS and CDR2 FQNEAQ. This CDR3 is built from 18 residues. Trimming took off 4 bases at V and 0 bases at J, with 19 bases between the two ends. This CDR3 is CASSYLIVTSSSYNEQFF. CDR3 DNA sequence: TGTGCCAGCAGCTACTTGATTGTTACGTCGAGCTCCTACAATGAGCAGTTCTTC.

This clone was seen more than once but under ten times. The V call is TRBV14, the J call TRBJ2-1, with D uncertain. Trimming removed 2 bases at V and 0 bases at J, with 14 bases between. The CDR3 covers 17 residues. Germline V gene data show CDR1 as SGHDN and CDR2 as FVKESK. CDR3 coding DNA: TGTGCCAGCAGCCAATTCCTCGACGGTATCTCCTACAATGAGCAGTTCTTC. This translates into CASSQFLDGISYNEQFF.

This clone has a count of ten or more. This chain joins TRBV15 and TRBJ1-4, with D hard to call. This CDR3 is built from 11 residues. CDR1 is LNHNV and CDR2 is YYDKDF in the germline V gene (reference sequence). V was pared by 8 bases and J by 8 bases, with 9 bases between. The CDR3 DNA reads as TGTGCCACCCTCGACGGAGAAAAACTGTTTTTT. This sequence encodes CATLDGEKLFF.

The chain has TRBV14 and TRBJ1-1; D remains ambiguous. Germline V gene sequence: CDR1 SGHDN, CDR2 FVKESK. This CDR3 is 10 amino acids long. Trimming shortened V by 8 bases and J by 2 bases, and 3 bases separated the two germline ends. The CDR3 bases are TGTGCCAGCGGAAACACTGAAGCTTTCTTT. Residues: CASGNTEAFF.

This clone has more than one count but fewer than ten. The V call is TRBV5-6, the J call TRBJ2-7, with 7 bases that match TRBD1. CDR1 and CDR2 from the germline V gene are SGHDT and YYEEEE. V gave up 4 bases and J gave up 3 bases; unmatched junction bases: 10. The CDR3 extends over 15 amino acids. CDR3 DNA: TGTGCCAGCAGCATAAACGACAGGGATGGCTACGAGCAGTACTTC. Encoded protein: CASSINDRDGYEQYF.

Here the CDR3 reads CASSLVPRELFF. The CDR3 DNA reads TGTGCCAGCAGCTTAGTTCCGCGGGAGCTGTTTTTT. V is TRBV7-8 and J is TRBJ2-2, with D unresolved. Per the germline V gene, CDR1 is SGHVS and CDR2 is FQNEAQ. The CDR3 has 12 amino acids. V lost 1 base to trimming and J lost 9 bases, with 6 bases between them.

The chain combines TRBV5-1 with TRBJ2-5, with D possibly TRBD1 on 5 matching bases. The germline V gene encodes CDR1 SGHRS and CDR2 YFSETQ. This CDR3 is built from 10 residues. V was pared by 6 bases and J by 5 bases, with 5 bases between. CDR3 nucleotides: TGCGCCAGCAAGGGGGAGACCCAGTACTTC. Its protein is CASKGETQYF.

The CDR3 loop is CASKDGGLGTQYF. DNA of the CDR3: TGTGCCAGCAAGGACGGGGGGCTAGGGACCCAGTACTTC. This chain uses TRBV6-6 with TRBJ2-5; tentative D call: TRBD2 (7 bases). Deletions cut 7 bases from V and 7 bases from J, with 16 bases between. Germline loops: CDR1 MNHNY, CDR2 SVGAGI (reference sequence). The CDR3 consists of 13 residues.

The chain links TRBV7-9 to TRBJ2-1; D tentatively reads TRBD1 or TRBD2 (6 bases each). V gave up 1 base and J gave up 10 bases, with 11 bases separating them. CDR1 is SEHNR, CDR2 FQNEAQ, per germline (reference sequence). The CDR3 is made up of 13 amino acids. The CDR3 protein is CASSLDRGGEQFF. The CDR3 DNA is TGTGCCAGCAGCTTAGACAGAGGGGGGGAGCAGTTCTTC.

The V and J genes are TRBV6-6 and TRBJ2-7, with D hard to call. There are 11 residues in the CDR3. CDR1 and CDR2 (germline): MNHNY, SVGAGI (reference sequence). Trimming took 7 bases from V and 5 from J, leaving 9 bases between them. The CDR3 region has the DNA TGTGCCAGCACTTCGGTCCACGAGCAGTACTTC. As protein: CASTSVHEQYF.